Included here is one TCR beta chain sequence, with context. The data derive from a study of control samples from healthy donors and cancer patients. Profiled with immunoSEQ multiplex PCR; TCRdb holds only in-frame clones, not every one. The table lists roughly 24,000 clones, 82% of them singletons, with 20% to 25% in the top ten. CDR1 and CDR2 from the germline V gene are SEHNR and FQNEAQ (reference sequence). Trimming shortened V by 1 base and J by 7 bases, and 5 bases separated the two germline ends. This CDR3 is built from 12 residues. This sequence originates from a man aged 60-69 years with colorectal cancer. The chain uses TRBV7-9 and TRBJ1-5; D is unresolved. Sequenced: PBMCs. Here the CDR3 DNA reads TGTGCCAGCAGCTTAGAACGCCAGCCCCAGCATTTT. Protein product: CASSLERQPQHF. Using reference TRBV7-9 and TRBJ1-5 for the parts outside the CDR3, the full variable domain is DTGVSQNPRHKITKRGQNVTFRCDPISEHNRLYWYRQTLGQGPEFLTYFQNEAQLEKSRLLSDRFSAERPKGSFSTLEIQRTEQGDSAMYLCASSLERQPQHFGDGTRLSIL.